Below, one T cell receptor beta chain is given with its context. Libraries were prepared by immunoSEQ multiplex PCR; TCRdb keeps only in-frame clonotypes and omits some of them. The sample holds some 2.4 million clones; under 95% are singletons and the top ten take about 0.34%. This sample is drawn from a study of shared clonotypes between healthy human individuals. The sequencing sample was made of naive CD4+ T cells from PBMCs. The subset was: CD45RA+ positively selected. The TCR comes from a man in his late teens or twenties in good health. Some clones in this sample may be carry-over from other donors' samples.

CDR3 coding DNA: TGTGCCACCAGCCCTCGGGACAGGTCCCGCGGCGAGACCCAGTACTTC. It translates to CATSPRDRSRGETQYF. The chain joins TRBV15 to TRBJ2-5, with 8 bases that match TRBD1. V dropped 5 bases and J dropped 5; count of bases not matched to a gene: 13. CDR1 LNHNV and CDR2 YYDKDF come from the germline V gene (reference sequence). The CDR3 has 16 residues.